A single sample is the source of the 26 T cell receptor beta chains below, sequenced in a study of CXCR3-negative and CXCR3-positive naive CD8 T cells. UMI-labeled TRB cDNA libraries were prepared by 5' RACE. TCRdb re-called the 5' RACE reads; every CDR3 protein appears as one record, without DNA. Its table lists about 56,000 distinct CDR3 sequences. The sample consisted of memory CD8+ T cells from blood. These receptors all come from a human donor in good health. Some clones in this sample may be carry-over from other donors' samples.

The chain uses TRBV7-6 and TRBJ2-3. Germline V gene data show CDR1 as SGHVS and CDR2 as FNYEAQ. The CDR3 has 12 residues. The chain's CDR3 is CASSLAEDTQYF.

J is TRBJ2-1 and V is TRBV29-1; the D call of TRBD1 rests on TCRdb alone, since no DNA is present to check it. The CDR3 loop spans 14 amino acids. In germline, CDR1 is SQVTM, CDR2 ANQGSEA. The CDR3 spells CSVEDRGGLDEQFF.

The chain joins TRBV7-2 to TRBJ2-7; TCRdb gives TRBD2 as the D gene, but with no DNA this cannot be confirmed. Germline V CDR1 and CDR2: SGHTA, FQGNSA. This CDR3 is built from 17 residues. The CDR3 sequence: CASSLGTSVYSSYEQYF.

V usage is TRBV29-1 and J usage is TRBJ2-5. CDR3 length: 11 amino acids. Germline V gives CDR1 SQVTM, CDR2 ANQGSEA. The CDR3 spells CSVEAGETQYF.

The V and J genes are TRBV7-9 and TRBJ2-3; TCRdb indicates TRBD1, and absent DNA this call remains unverified. Germline CDR1 and CDR2: SEHNR and FQNEAQ (reference sequence). This CDR3 has 15 residues. CDR3 amino acids: CASSFGTASTDTQYF.

The chain carries TRBV7-9 and TRBJ1-1. This CDR3 contains 15 residues. Germline V gives CDR1 SEHNR, CDR2 FQNEAQ (reference sequence). The CDR3 spells CASRPGSPMNTEAFF. The full variable domain, rest sourced from reference TRBV7-9 and TRBJ1-1, is DTGVSQNPRHKITKRGQNVTFRCDPISEHNRLYWYRQTLGQGPEFLTYFQNEAQLEKSRLLSDRFSAERPKGSFSTLEIQRTEQGDSAMYLCASRPGSPMNTEAFFGQGTRLTVV.

The V call is TRBV7-2, the J call TRBJ2-3. The CDR3 is made up of 14 amino acids. Germline CDR1 SGHTA, CDR2 FQGNSA. The CDR3 protein is CASSQGFGADTQYF.

The V call is TRBV29-1, the J call TRBJ2-4; without DNA, the TCRdb call of TRBD1 cannot be checked. In germline, CDR1 is SQVTM, CDR2 ANQGSEA. The CDR3 contains 15 residues. CDR3 region: CSVVGQGTTKNIQYF. The variable domain in full, with the rest retrieved from reference TRBV29-1 and TRBJ2-4, is SAVISQKPSRDICQRGTSLTIQCQVDSQVTMMFWYRQQPGQSLTLIATANQGSEATYESGFVIDKFPISRPNLTFSTLTVSNMSPEDSSIYLCSVVGQGTTKNIQYFGAGTRLSVL.

The V call is TRBV9, the J call TRBJ1-2; lacking DNA, the TRBD1 call made by TCRdb goes unchecked. The CDR3 has 12 amino acids. Germline assignment: CDR1 SGDLS and CDR2 YYNGEE. CDR3 sequence reads: CASSADIDGYTF.

The chain combines TRBV7-9 with TRBJ2-4; the TCRdb D gene call, TRBD1, has no DNA to confirm it. Germline lookup yields CDR1 SEHNR and CDR2 FQNEAQ (reference sequence). This CDR3 is 16 amino acids long. The CDR3 here is CASSGTPPTAKNIQYF. The full variable domain, completed using reference TRBV7-9 and TRBJ2-4, is DTGVSQNPRHKITKRGQNVTFRCDPISEHNRLYWYRQTLGQGPEFLTYFQNEAQLEKSRLLSDRFSAERPKGSFSTLEIQRTEQGDSAMYLCASSGTPPTAKNIQYFGAGTRLSVL.

The rearrangement uses TRBV25-1 and TRBJ1-1. This CDR3 has 17 residues. The germline V gene has CDR1 MGHDK and CDR2 SYGVNS. CDR3 amino acids: CASSEWNFGTLNTEAFF.

The gene calls are TRBV7-9 and TRBJ2-7; TCRdb indicates TRBD1, and absent DNA this call remains unverified. Germline values: CDR1 SEHNR, CDR2 FQNEAQ (reference sequence). There are 15 residues in the CDR3. The CDR3 loop reads CASSPGTGSLYEQYF.

The V gene is TRBV11-3, the J gene TRBJ1-1. This CDR3 is 14 amino acids long. Germline CDR1 is SGHNT and CDR2 is YENEEA. The CDR3 spells CASSLDHGATEAFF.

The chain couples TRBV29-1 to TRBJ2-1; TCRdb calls TRBD2, which cannot be checked without DNA. The germline V gene encodes CDR1 SQVTM and CDR2 ANQGSEA. There are 13 residues in the CDR3. The CDR3 reads CSETSGRYNEQFF.

This chain joins TRBV27 and TRBJ2-5; absent DNA, TCRdb's TRBD1 call cannot be checked. Per germline, CDR1 MNHEY and CDR2 SMNVEV (reference sequence). The CDR3 consists of 14 residues. The CDR3 spells CASSLGGYQETQYF.

This rearrangement joins TRBV21-1 to TRBJ2-1; TCRdb proposes TRBD1, but this gene call is untestable without DNA. TRBV21-1 is deemed a pseudogene. This CDR3 comprises 15 residues. The CDR3 here is CASSKYGIGSGEQFF.

The chain links TRBV12-3 or TRBV12-4 to TRBJ2-7; absent DNA, TCRdb's TRBD2 call cannot be checked. The CDR3 consists of 15 residues. CDR3 in amino acids: CASSSGTSATYEQYF.

The chain links TRBV5-6 to TRBJ2-2; TCRdb lists TRBD1, though no DNA is available to test this call. The V gene's germline CDR1 is SGHDT and CDR2 YYEEEE. CDR3 length: 14 residues. This chain's CDR3 is CASRPGTPTGELFF.

The V and J genes are TRBV29-1 and TRBJ2-7; lacking DNA, the TRBD1 call made by TCRdb goes unchecked. Germline V CDR1 and CDR2: SQVTM, ANQGSEA. The CDR3 is made up of 15 amino acids. The CDR3 sequence: CSVVQEWGAAYEQYF.

The V gene is TRBV4-1, the J gene TRBJ1-4. The CDR3 extends over 15 amino acids. Per germline, CDR1 MGHRA and CDR2 YSYEKL. The CDR3 protein is CASSQVQSTNEKLFF.

The chain employs TRBV28 and TRBJ2-1. The CDR3 totals 14 residues. The germline gives CDR1 MDHEN, CDR2 SYDVKM. The CDR3 is CASSSEVHYNEQFF.

This CDR3 is CASSPTGDSPLHF. The chain uses TRBV6-6 and TRBJ1-6. CDR1 MNHNY and CDR2 SVGAGI come from the germline V gene (reference sequence). There are 13 residues in the CDR3.

The chain couples TRBV29-1 to TRBJ1-6. The CDR3 is 14 amino acids. Germline CDR1 is SQVTM and CDR2 is ANQGSEA. This CDR3 is CRAGRSAANSPLHF.

The rearrangement uses TRBV5-1 and TRBJ2-1. This CDR3 comprises 13 residues. The V gene's germline CDR1 is SGHRS and CDR2 YFSETQ. This CDR3 reads CASSLGSYNEQFF. Full variable domain (outside the CDR3, taken from reference TRBV5-1 and TRBJ2-1): KAGVTQTPRYLIKTRGQQVTLSCSPISGHRSVSWYQQTPGQGLQFLFEYFSETQRNKGNFPGRFSGRQFSNSRSEMNVSTLELGDSALYLCASSLGSYNEQFFGPGTRLTVL.

The V and J genes are TRBV14 and TRBJ2-6; without DNA, the TCRdb call of TRBD1 cannot be checked. The CDR3 has 17 residues. Germline V gene lookup returns CDR1 SGHDN and CDR2 FVKESK. CDR3 sequence: CASSRTRQGTGANVLTF.

CDR3 sequence: CASSFGGSAPPMSDF. The chain is built from TRBV7-9 and TRBJ2-4; TCRdb's D gene call, TRBD1, goes unchecked for lack of DNA. The CDR3 loop spans 15 amino acids. CDR1 SEHNR and CDR2 FQNEAQ come from the germline V gene (reference sequence).